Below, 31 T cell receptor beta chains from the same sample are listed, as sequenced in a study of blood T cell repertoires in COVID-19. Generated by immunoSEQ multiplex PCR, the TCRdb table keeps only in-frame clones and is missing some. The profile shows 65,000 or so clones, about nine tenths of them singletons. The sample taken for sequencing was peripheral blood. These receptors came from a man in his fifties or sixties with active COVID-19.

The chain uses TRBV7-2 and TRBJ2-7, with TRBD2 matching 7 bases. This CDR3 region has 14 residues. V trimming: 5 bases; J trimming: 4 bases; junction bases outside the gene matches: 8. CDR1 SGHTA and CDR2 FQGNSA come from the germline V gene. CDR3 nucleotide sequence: TGTGCCAGCAGCCAATATTCTAGCGGTTACGAGCAGTACTTC. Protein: CASSQYSSGYEQYF.

CDR3 sequence: CASSPDRLNTEAFF. The CDR3 DNA reads as TGTGCCAGCAGCCCCGACAGACTGAACACTGAAGCTTTCTTT. The chain joins TRBV11-1 to TRBJ1-1; D perhaps matches TRBD1 (5 bases). The CDR3 is 14 amino acids. V lost 5 bases and J 0 bases, leaving 10 bases between the germline ends. Per germline, CDR1 SGHAT and CDR2 FQDESV (reference sequence).

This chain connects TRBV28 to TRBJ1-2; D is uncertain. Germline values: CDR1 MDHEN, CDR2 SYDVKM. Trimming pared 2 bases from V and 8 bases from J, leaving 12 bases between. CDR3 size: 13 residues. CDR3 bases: TGTGCCAGCAGTTTAGCGGGTTTTCGGGGCTACACCTTC. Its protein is CASSLAGFRGYTF.

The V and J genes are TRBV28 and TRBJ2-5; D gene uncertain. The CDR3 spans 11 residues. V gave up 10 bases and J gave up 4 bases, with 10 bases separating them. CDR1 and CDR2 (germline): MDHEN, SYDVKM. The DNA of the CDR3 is TGTGCCACGGATTCGGGAGAGACCCAGTACTTC. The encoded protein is CATDSGETQYF. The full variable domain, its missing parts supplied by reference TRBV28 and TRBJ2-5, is DVKVTQSSRYLVKRTGEKVFLECVQDMDHENMFWYRQDPGLGLRLIYFSYDVKMKEKGDIPEGYSVSREKKERFSLILESASTNQTSMYLCATDSGETQYFGPGTRLLVL.

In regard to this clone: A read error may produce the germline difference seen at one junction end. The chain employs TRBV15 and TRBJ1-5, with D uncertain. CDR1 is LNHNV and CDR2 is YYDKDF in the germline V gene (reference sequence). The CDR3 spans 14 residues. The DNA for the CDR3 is TGTGCCGCCAGCACGAGACTGGATAATCAGCCCCAGCATTTT. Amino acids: CAASTRLDNQPQHF.

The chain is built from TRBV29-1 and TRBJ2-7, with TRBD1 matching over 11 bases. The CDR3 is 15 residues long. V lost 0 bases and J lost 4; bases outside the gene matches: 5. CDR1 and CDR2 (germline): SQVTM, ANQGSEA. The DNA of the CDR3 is TGCAGCGTTGAAGATGCGGGGACAGGGGGTTACGAGCAGTACTTC. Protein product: CSVEDAGTGGYEQYF.

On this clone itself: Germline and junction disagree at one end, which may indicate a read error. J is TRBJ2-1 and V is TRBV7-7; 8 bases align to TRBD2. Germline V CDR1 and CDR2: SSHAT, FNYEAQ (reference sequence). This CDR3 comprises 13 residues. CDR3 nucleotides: TGTGCTAGCAGCCCTGGGACTAGCAATGAGCAGTTCTTC. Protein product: CASSPGTSNEQFF.

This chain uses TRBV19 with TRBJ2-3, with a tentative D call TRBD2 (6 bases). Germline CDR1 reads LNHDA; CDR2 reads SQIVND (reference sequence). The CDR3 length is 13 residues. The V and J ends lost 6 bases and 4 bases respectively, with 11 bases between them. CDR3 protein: CASSGGAADTQYF. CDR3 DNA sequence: TGTGCCAGTAGCGGCGGGGCCGCAGATACGCAGTATTTT.

The CDR3 here is CASSQLGGYNEQFF. In DNA, the CDR3 is TGCGCCAGCAGCCAACTAGGGGGCTACAATGAGCAGTTCTTC. The rearrangement links TRBV4-1 to TRBJ2-1; D possibly corresponds to TRBD1 (6 bases). V lost 2 bases and J 3 bases, leaving 8 bases between the germline ends. The CDR3 contains 14 residues. The germline gives CDR1 MGHRA, CDR2 YSYEKL.

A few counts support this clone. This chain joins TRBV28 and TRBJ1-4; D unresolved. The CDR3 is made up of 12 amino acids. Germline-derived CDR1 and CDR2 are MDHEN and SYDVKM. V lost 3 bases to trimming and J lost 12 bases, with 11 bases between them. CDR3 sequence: CASSLGKRQLFF. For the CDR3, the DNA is TGTGCCAGCAGTTTGGGCAAAAGGCAACTGTTTTTT.

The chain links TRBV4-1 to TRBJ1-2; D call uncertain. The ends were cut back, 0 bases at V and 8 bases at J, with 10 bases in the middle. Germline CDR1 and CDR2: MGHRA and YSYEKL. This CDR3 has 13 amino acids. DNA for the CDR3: TGCGCCAGCAGCCAAGAAAGAACGGGAGGCTACACCTTC. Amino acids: CASSQERTGGYTF.

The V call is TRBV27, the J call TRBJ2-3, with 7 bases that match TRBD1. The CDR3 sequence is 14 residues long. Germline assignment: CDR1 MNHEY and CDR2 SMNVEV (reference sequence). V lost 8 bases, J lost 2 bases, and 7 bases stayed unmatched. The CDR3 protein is CASLGGQYTDTQYF. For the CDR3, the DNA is TGTGCCAGCCTTGGGGGACAGTACACAGATACGCAGTATTTT.

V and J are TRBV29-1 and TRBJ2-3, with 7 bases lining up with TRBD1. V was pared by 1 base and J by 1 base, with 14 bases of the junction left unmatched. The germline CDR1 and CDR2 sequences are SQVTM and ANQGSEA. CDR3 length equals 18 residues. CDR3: CSVEGGVWPTGGTDTQYF. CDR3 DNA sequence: TGCAGCGTTGAAGGAGGGGTTTGGCCAACAGGGGGCACAGATACGCAGTATTTT.

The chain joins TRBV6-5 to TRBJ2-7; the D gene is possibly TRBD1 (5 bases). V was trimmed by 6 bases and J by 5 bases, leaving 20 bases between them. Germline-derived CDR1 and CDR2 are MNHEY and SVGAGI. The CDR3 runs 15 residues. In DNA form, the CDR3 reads TGTGCCAGCAGAGATACAGGTTATAATGAGAACGAGCAGTACTTC. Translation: CASRDTGYNENEQYF.

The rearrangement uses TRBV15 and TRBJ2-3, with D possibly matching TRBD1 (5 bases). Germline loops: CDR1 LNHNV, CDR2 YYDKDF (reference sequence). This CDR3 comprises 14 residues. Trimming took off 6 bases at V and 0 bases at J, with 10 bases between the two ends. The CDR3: CATRGVSSTDTQYF. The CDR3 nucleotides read TGTGCCACCAGAGGGGTTAGCAGCACAGATACGCAGTATTTT.

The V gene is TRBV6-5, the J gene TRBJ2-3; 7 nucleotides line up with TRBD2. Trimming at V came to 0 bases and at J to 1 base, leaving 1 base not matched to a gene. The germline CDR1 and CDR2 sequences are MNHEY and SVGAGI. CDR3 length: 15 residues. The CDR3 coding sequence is TGTGCCAGCAGTTACTCGGGGGGGGGCACAGATACGCAGTATTTT. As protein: CASSYSGGGTDTQYF.

CDR3 in amino acids: CASSQADRPGSGNTIYF. The CDR3, as DNA: TGTGCCAGCAGCCAGGCGGACAGGCCCGGCTCTGGAAACACCATATATTTT. The V gene is TRBV3-1 (or the pseudogene TRBV3-2), the J gene TRBJ1-3; TRBD1 aligns across 7 bases. The CDR3 extends over 17 amino acids. Germline CDR1 LGHDT, CDR2 YNNKEL (reference sequence). J gave up 0 bases and V 3 bases, and 8 bases lay outside the gene matches.

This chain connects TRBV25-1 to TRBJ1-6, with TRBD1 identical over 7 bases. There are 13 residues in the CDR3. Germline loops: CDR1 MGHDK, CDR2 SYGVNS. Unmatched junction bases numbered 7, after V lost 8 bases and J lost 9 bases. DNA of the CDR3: TGTGCCAGCTCTCGGGACAGCAGTTCACCCCTCCACTTT. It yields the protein CASSRDSSSPLHF.

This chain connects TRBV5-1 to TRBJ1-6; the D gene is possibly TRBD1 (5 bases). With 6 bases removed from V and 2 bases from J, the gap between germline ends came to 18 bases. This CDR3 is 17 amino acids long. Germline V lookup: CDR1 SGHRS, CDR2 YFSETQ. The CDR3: CASKQSQGNTYNSPLHF. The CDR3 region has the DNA TGCGCCAGCAAGCAATCCCAGGGAAACACCTATAATTCACCCCTCCACTTT.

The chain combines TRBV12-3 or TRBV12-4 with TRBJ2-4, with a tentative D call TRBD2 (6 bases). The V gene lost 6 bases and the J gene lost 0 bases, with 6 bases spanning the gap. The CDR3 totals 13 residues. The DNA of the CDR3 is TGTGCCAGCAGGGGACTAGCCAAAAACATTCAGTACTTC. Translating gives CASRGLAKNIQYF.

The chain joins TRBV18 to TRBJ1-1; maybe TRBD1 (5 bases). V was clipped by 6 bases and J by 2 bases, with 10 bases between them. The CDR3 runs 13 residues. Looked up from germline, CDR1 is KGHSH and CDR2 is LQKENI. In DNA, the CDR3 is TGTGCCAGCTCCCAACAGGTTAACACTGAAGCTTTCTTT. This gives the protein CASSQQVNTEAFF.

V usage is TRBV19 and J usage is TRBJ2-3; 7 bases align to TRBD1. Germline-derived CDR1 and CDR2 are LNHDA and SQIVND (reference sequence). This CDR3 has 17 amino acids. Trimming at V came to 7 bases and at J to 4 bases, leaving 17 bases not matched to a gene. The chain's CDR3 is CASTPSSTGLGADTQYF. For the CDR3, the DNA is TGTGCCAGTACCCCATCCTCGACAGGGCTTGGAGCAGATACGCAGTATTTT. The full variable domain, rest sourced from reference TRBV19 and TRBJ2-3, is DGGITQSPKYLFRKEGQNVTLSCEQNLNHDAMYWYRQDPGQGLRLIYYSQIVNDFQKGDIAEGYSVSREKKESFPLTVTSAQKNPTAFYLCASTPSSTGLGADTQYFGPGTRLTVL.

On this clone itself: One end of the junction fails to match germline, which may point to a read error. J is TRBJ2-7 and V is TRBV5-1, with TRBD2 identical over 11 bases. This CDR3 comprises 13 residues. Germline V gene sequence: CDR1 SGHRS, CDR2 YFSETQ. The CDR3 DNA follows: TGCGCCAGCAGCTTGGGACTAGCGGGGCTCCCCCTCTTC. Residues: CASSLGLAGLPLF.

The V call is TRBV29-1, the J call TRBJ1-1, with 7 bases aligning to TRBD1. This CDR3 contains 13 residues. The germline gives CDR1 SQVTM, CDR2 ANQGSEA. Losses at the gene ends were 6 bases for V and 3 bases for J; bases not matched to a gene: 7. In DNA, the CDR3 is TGCAGCGTCGTACAGGGGAGCGACACTGAAGCTTTCTTT. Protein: CSVVQGSDTEAFF.

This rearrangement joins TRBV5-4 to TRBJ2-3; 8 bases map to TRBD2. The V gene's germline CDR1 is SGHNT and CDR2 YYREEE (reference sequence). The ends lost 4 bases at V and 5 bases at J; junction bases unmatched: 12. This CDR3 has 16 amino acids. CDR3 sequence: CASSMPLADLGDTQYF. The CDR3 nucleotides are TGTGCCAGCAGCATGCCACTAGCGGACTTAGGAGATACGCAGTATTTT.

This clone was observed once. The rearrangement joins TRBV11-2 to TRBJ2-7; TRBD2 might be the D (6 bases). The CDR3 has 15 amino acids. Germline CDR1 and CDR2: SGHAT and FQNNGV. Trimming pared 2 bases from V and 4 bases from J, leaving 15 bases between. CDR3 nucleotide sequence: TGTGCCAGCAGCTTAAGTCCGGAGGAGGGTTACGAGCAGTACTTC. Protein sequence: CASSLSPEEGYEQYF.

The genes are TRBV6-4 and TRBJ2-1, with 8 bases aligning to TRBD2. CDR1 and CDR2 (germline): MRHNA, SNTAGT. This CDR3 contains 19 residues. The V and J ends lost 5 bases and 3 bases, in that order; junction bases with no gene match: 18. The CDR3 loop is CASSKQQVSLAEFYNEQFF. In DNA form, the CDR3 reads TGTGCCAGCAGTAAACAACAGGTATCACTAGCGGAGTTCTACAATGAGCAGTTCTTC.

CDR3 in DNA: TGTGCCACCAGTGACAAGGGACAGGGGGGGTCGTCTCGCGACACTGAAGCTTTCTTT. It codes for CATSDKGQGGSSRDTEAFF. The genes are TRBV24-1 and TRBJ1-1; 11 bases match TRBD1. J lost 3 bases, V lost 4 bases, and 15 bases had no gene match. The CDR3 spans 19 residues. The germline CDR1 and CDR2 sequences are KGHDR and SFDVKD.

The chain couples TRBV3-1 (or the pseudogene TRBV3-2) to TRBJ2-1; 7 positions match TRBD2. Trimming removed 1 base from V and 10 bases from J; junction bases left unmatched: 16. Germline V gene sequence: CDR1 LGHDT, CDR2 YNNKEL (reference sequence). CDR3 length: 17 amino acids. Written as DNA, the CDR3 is TGTGCCAGCAGCCAAGTACCCACTAGCGCTTGGGGGACGGAGCAGTTCTTC. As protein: CASSQVPTSAWGTEQFF.

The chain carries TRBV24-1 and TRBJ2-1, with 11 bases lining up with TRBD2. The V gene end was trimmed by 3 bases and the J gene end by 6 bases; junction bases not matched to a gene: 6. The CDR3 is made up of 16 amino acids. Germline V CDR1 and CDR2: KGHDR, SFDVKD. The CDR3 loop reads CATSDRLAGGLNEQFF. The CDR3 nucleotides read TGTGCCACCAGTGATCGTCTAGCGGGAGGACTCAATGAGCAGTTCTTC.

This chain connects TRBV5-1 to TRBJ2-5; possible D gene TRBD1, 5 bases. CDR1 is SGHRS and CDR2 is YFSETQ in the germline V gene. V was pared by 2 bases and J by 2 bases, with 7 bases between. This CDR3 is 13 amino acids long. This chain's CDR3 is CASSFSGQETQYF. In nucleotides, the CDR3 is TGCGCCAGCAGCTTCTCAGGGCAAGAGACCCAGTACTTC.